These 31 T cell receptor beta chains were sequenced from one sample in a study of blood T cell repertoires in COVID-19. The data were produced by immunoSEQ multiplex PCR, yet TCRdb's version contains in-frame clones alone and is incomplete. The data contain hundreds of thousands of clones, 70% to 90% of them singletons. Source material: PBMCs or T cells enriched from blood (not recorded which). The receptors derive from a young man who had recovered from COVID-19.

The V call is TRBV21-1, the J call TRBJ1-2. TRBV21-1 is termed a pseudogene. The CDR3 sequence is 16 residues long. DNA of the CDR3: TGTGCCAGCAGCACTCGTCCCCCCCGGGGAGGGAAGGGCTACACCTTC. Protein: CASSTRPPRGGKGYTF.

The rearrangement links TRBV14 to TRBJ2-1; the D is unclear. V lost 0 bases and J lost 12, with 21 bases in between. In germline, CDR1 is SGHDN, CDR2 FVKESK. CDR3 length: 16 amino acids. Written as DNA, the CDR3 is TGTGCCAGCAGCCAAGATAGTCTCACCGTTGGAGCCAGGCAGTTCTTC. Translated: CASSQDSLTVGARQFF.

This clone came up once. The chain carries TRBV5-4 and TRBJ2-2, with 8 bases that match TRBD1. This CDR3 is built from 16 residues. V was pared by 3 bases and J by 4 bases, with 8 bases of the junction left unmatched. The germline gives CDR1 SGHNT, CDR2 YYREEE (reference sequence). The CDR3 reads CASSYGGQDVTGELFF. The CDR3 region has the DNA TGTGCCAGCAGCTACGGGGGACAGGACGTCACCGGGGAGCTGTTTTTT.

This rearrangement joins TRBV24-1 to TRBJ1-4; unclear D gene. The CDR3 runs to 15 residues. The V gene lost 2 bases and the J gene lost 1 base, with 7 bases spanning the gap. Per the germline V gene, CDR1 is KGHDR and CDR2 is SFDVKD. The CDR3 is CATSDSGGTNEKLFF. The DNA of the CDR3 is TGTGCCACCAGTGATTCCGGAGGAACTAATGAAAAACTGTTTTTT.

The CDR3 spells CASRGQGAEAFF. The DNA for the CDR3 is TGTGCCAGCAGGGGACAGGGGGCTGAAGCTTTCTTT. V is TRBV7-9 and J is TRBJ1-1, with 11 bases identical to TRBD1. Per germline, CDR1 SEHNR and CDR2 FQNEAQ (reference sequence). The CDR3 extends over 12 amino acids. J gave up 6 bases and V 6 bases, and 0 bases lay outside the gene matches.

This rearrangement joins TRBV7-8 to TRBJ2-4; a weak D match, TRBD1 (5 bases). Germline CDR1 and CDR2: SGHVS and FQNEAQ. The length of the CDR3 is 14 residues. V lost 0 bases and J 7 bases, leaving 10 bases between the germline ends. The CDR3 spells CASSLAGLANIQYF. As DNA, the CDR3 is TGTGCCAGCAGCTTAGCGGGGCTCGCGAACATTCAGTACTTC. Full variable domain (remainder filled in from reference TRBV7-8 and TRBJ2-4): GAGVSQSPRYKVAKRGQDVALRCDPISGHVSLFWYQQALGQGPEFLTYFQNEAQLDKSGLPSDRFFAERPEGSVSTLKIQRTQQEDSAVYLCASSLAGLANIQYFGAGTRLSVL.

About this clone: Other DNA sequences in this sample translate to the same CDR3. The chain uses TRBV24-1 and TRBJ1-5; 7 nucleotides agree with TRBD1. The CDR3 extends over 14 amino acids. In germline, CDR1 is KGHDR, CDR2 SFDVKD. With V trimmed by 5 bases and J by 7 bases, 7 bases remained unmatched. CDR3 nucleotides: TGTGCCACCAGTGCGGCAGGGGGAGGCCAGCCCCAGCATTTT. Translating it yields CATSAAGGGQPQHF.

A single count supports this clone. This rearrangement joins TRBV30 to TRBJ1-2; a weak D match, TRBD1 (5 bases). The ends were cut back, 4 bases at V and 4 bases at J, with 22 bases in the middle. The CDR3 covers 16 residues. Germline assignment: CDR1 GTSNPN and CDR2 SVGIG (reference sequence). The CDR3 protein is CAWNGGTRLGGYGYTF. In DNA, the CDR3 is TGTGCCTGGAATGGGGGGACCAGATTGGGAGGCTATGGCTACACCTTC.

The chain carries TRBV7-2 and TRBJ1-3; 8 bases agree with TRBD1. V shed 5 bases, J shed 4 bases, and the junction held 7 bases outside the gene matches. Germline V gene sequence: CDR1 SGHTA, CDR2 FQGNSA. The CDR3 loop spans 15 amino acids. The CDR3 is CASSPQGGSGNTIYF. The CDR3 DNA reads as TGTGCCAGCAGCCCACAGGGGGGAAGCGGAAACACCATATATTTT.

The chain carries TRBV7-9 and TRBJ1-4; tentatively, D is TRBD1 (5 bases). Trimming pared 3 bases from V and 7 bases from J, leaving 12 bases between. The CDR3 length is 14 residues. CDR1 SEHNR and CDR2 FQNEAQ come from the germline V gene (reference sequence). The CDR3 DNA is TGTGCCAGCAGCTTGGAGGGGATAGGTGAAAAACTGTTTTTT. Protein product: CASSLEGIGEKLFF.

J is TRBJ1-6 and V is TRBV13; 7 bases line up with TRBD1. The germline gives CDR1 PRHDT, CDR2 FYEKMQ (reference sequence). This CDR3 contains 18 residues. J was trimmed by 9 bases and V by 3 bases; bases with no gene match: 17. The CDR3 bases are TGTGCCAGCAGCTTTAGTCGGTTGCGGGACAGCGGGTTTTCACCCCTCCACTTT. This codes for CASSFSRLRDSGFSPLHF. Full variable domain (rest looked up from reference TRBV13 and TRBJ1-6): AAGVIQSPRHLIKEKRETATLKCYPIPRHDTVYWYQQGPGQDPQFLISFYEKMQSDKGSIPDRFSAQQFSDYHSELNMSSLELGDSALYFCASSFSRLRDSGFSPLHFGNGTRLTVT.

To note about this clone: Other nucleotide sequences from this sample produce the same CDR3. The J gene is TRBJ2-7, the V gene TRBV12-3 or TRBV12-4, with a tentative D call TRBD1 (5 bases). Trimming took 3 bases from V and 7 from J, leaving 13 bases between them. This CDR3 region has 13 residues. This CDR3 reads CASSFRQGGEQYF. CDR3 sequence (DNA): TGTGCCAGCAGTTTCAGGCAGGGTGGTGAGCAGTACTTC.

J is TRBJ2-2 and V is TRBV3-1 (or the pseudogene TRBV3-2); TRBD2 is a possible D gene (6 bases). V shed 1 base and J shed 3 bases, with 9 bases lying between them. Germline CDR1 LGHDT, CDR2 YNNKEL (reference sequence). The CDR3 runs 15 residues. DNA for the CDR3: TGTGCCAGCAGCCAAGGGGGGGTTGACACCGGGGAGCTGTTTTTT. Amino acid sequence: CASSQGGVDTGELFF.

This rearrangement joins TRBV7-9 to TRBJ1-2; D is uncertain. Germline CDR1 is SEHNR and CDR2 is FQNEAQ (reference sequence). V was trimmed by 3 bases and J by 11 bases, leaving 10 bases between them. This CDR3 has 11 amino acids. CDR3 DNA sequence: TGTGCCAGCAGCTTCCACCAGGCGTACACCTTC. It codes for CASSFHQAYTF. Full variable domain (rest looked up from reference TRBV7-9 and TRBJ1-2): DTGVSQNPRHKITKRGQNVTFRCDPISEHNRLYWYRQTLGQGPEFLTYFQNEAQLEKSRLLSDRFSAERPKGSFSTLEIQRTEQGDSAMYLCASSFHQAYTFGSGTRLTVV.

The count of this clone is one. This chain uses TRBV6-5 with TRBJ2-5; maybe TRBD1 (6 bases). V lost 6 bases and J 5 bases, leaving 10 bases between the germline ends. There are 12 residues in the CDR3. CDR1 and CDR2 from the germline V gene are MNHEY and SVGAGI. The CDR3 loop reads CASRGTRETQYF. CDR3 in DNA: TGTGCCAGCAGGGGGACAAGGGAGACCCAGTACTTC.

This rearrangement joins TRBV5-1 to TRBJ1-2, with a possible D match to TRBD1 (6 bases). From germline, CDR1 is SGHRS and CDR2 YFSETQ. This CDR3 is built from 14 residues. Trimming removed 0 bases from V and 4 bases from J, with 10 bases in between. The CDR3 sequence: CASSLGQASYGYTF. The CDR3 DNA reads as TGCGCCAGCAGCTTGGGACAGGCTAGCTATGGCTACACCTTC.

This chain uses TRBV4-1 with TRBJ1-2, with 9 bases identical to TRBD1. With 4 bases clipped from V and 8 bases from J, the junction kept 5 bases outside the gene matches. Looked up from germline, CDR1 is MGHRA and CDR2 is YSYEKL. The CDR3 is 13 residues long. CDR3 region: CASSRNTGGGYTF. The CDR3 DNA is TGCGCCAGCAGCCGCAACACAGGGGGCGGCTACACCTTC.

This sequence joins TRBV6-5 and TRBJ1-3; no clear D gene. CDR3 length equals 14 residues. Germline values: CDR1 MNHEY, CDR2 SVGAGI. The V and J ends lost 7 bases and 2 bases respectively, with 12 bases between them. The CDR3 here is CASTYPGTGNTIYF. CDR3 sequence (DNA): TGTGCCAGCACCTATCCCGGGACTGGAAACACCATATATTTT.

The chain recombines TRBV12-3 or TRBV12-4 with TRBJ1-1, with D unclear. V was clipped by 3 bases and J by 6 bases, with 8 bases between them. This CDR3 is built from 12 residues. In DNA form, the CDR3 reads TGTGCCAGCAGTTTTTCCAGTCCTGAAGCTTTCTTT. It translates to CASSFSSPEAFF.

The V call is TRBV7-9, the J call TRBJ2-7; the D is unclear. Trimming cost V 5 bases and J 3 bases, with 17 bases left between them. The CDR3 extends over 15 amino acids. Looked up from germline, CDR1 is SEHNR and CDR2 is FQNEAQ (reference sequence). The CDR3 DNA sequence: TGTGCCAGCAGCCCCCCTTCTAAACCAGGCTACGAGCAGTACTTC. Translating it yields CASSPPSKPGYEQYF.

This clone appeared a single time. The V gene is TRBV4-3, the J gene TRBJ1-6; D remains unclear. This CDR3 comprises 15 residues. The germline CDR1 and CDR2 sequences are LGHNA and YSLEER. Deletions cut 1 base from V and 7 bases from J, with 11 bases between. The CDR3 here is CASSQVWGGNSPLHF. CDR3 nucleotide sequence: TGCGCCAGCAGCCAAGTGTGGGGAGGGAATTCACCCCTCCACTTT.

V and J are TRBV7-3 and TRBJ1-2, with a weak D call TRBD1 (6 bases). V gave up 4 bases and J gave up 6 bases, with 15 bases separating them. CDR3 length equals 14 residues. Per germline, CDR1 SGHTA and CDR2 FQGTGA. In DNA form, the CDR3 reads TGTGCCAGCAGCTCTGGACAGCCCGGGCATGGCTACACCTTC. Translated, it gives CASSSGQPGHGYTF.

The chain uses TRBV29-1 and TRBJ1-2; TRBD1 agrees at 10 bases. The CDR3 has 16 residues. Germline V CDR1 and CDR2: SQVTM, ANQGSEA. Germline trimming cut 6 bases from V and 4 bases from J; bases unmatched to any gene: 14. The CDR3 reads CSVRRTGTGVSYGYTF. The CDR3 coding sequence is TGCAGCGTGAGAAGAACCGGGACAGGGGTTAGCTATGGCTACACCTTC.

This sequence joins TRBV27 and TRBJ1-2; D gene ambiguous. The germline V and J ends were trimmed by 2 bases and 4 bases, with 11 bases remaining between them. From germline, CDR1 is MNHEY and CDR2 SMNVEV (reference sequence). The CDR3 runs to 14 residues. In DNA, the CDR3 is TGTGCCAGCAGTTTAGTGGGAGGTCCCTATGGCTACACCTTC. Its protein product is CASSLVGGPYGYTF.

This clone has a handful of counts. The V gene is TRBV9, the J gene TRBJ2-1; D unresolved. Germline V lookup: CDR1 SGDLS, CDR2 YYNGEE. Deletions cut 4 bases from V and 9 bases from J, with 11 bases between. This CDR3 spans 12 amino acids. CDR3 sequence reads: CASSRLTGEQFF. The CDR3 DNA sequence: TGTGCCAGCAGCCGCCTCACCGGTGAGCAGTTCTTC. The whole variable domain, remainder taken from reference TRBV9 and TRBJ2-1, is DSGVTQTPKHLITATGQRVTLRCSPRSGDLSVYWYQQSLDQGLQFLIQYYNGEERAKGNILERFSAQQFPDLHSELNLSSLELGDSALYFCASSRLTGEQFFGPGTRLTVL.

A single count supports this clone. The rearrangement links TRBV5-1 to TRBJ2-1, with 7 bases aligning to TRBD1. The CDR3 has 16 amino acids. Germline values: CDR1 SGHRS, CDR2 YFSETQ. Trimming cost V 2 bases and J 8 bases; bases outside gene matches: 13. This CDR3 reads CASSLPKGGPKDEQFF. DNA of the CDR3: TGCGCCAGCAGCTTACCAAAAGGGGGCCCTAAAGATGAGCAGTTCTTC.

CDR3 bases: TGCGCCAGCAGCCAAGATCGGACAGGGGGCTGGACTGAAGCTTTCTTT. It translates to CASSQDRTGGWTEAFF. The V call is TRBV4-3, the J call TRBJ1-1; the match to TRBD1 covers 11 bases. Germline values: CDR1 LGHNA, CDR2 YSLEER. Losses at the gene ends were 0 bases for V and 5 bases for J; bases not matched to a gene: 5. The CDR3 totals 16 residues.

V gene TRBV11-2 combines with J gene TRBJ2-7; 7 nucleotides match TRBD2. Germline V gives CDR1 SGHAT, CDR2 FQNNGV. V gave up 6 bases and J gave up 1 base; unmatched junction bases: 12. This CDR3 spans 16 amino acids. The CDR3 sequence is CASSQTSVALSYEQYF. CDR3 in DNA: TGTGCCAGCAGTCAAACTAGCGTAGCCCTATCCTACGAGCAGTACTTC.

This chain connects TRBV2 to TRBJ1-2; no firm D call. Germline CDR1 is SNHLY and CDR2 is FYNNEI. This CDR3 has 13 residues. V gave up 6 bases and J gave up 8 bases, with 16 bases separating them. CDR3 amino acids: CASSDPMRVGYTF. In DNA, the CDR3 is TGTGCCAGCAGCGACCCCATGCGGGTCGGCTACACCTTC.

The gene calls are TRBV5-8 and TRBJ1-1; 12 bases are a match to TRBD1. Trimming cost V 4 bases and J 4 bases; bases outside gene matches: 5. CDR1 and CDR2 from the germline V gene are SGHTS and YDEGEE. CDR3 size: 15 residues. The CDR3 nucleotides are TGTGCCAGCAGCCGGGACAGGGGGCGAGGCACTGAAGCTTTCTTT. It codes for CASSRDRGRGTEAFF.

The chain recombines TRBV5-6 with TRBJ2-3; 7 bases agree with TRBD2. Trimming took 2 bases from V and 0 from J; bases not matched to a gene: 0. Germline V gene data show CDR1 as SGHDT and CDR2 as YYEEEE. The CDR3 is made up of 14 amino acids. The DNA of the CDR3 is TGTGCCAGCAGCTTCGGGGGGAGCACAGATACGCAGTATTTT. Residues: CASSFGGSTDTQYF.